This entry describes one TCR beta chain. What it recognizes is unknown. V dropped 0 bases and J dropped 11 bases, with 7 bases sitting between them. The CDR3 has 11 amino acids. Per the germline V gene, CDR1 is LGHNT and CDR2 is FRNRAP. This sample is part of a study of cytomegalovirus exposure and HLA in healthy donors. Points from the study as a whole: Later, TCR association rates were found to vary by HLA locus, highest for DRB1 and lowest for HLA-C.

PCR primers comprised 60 Vbeta and 13 Jbeta primers. Here immunoSEQ multiplex PCR was the method, and the copy in TCRdb shows in-frame clones only, minus some. The sample yields roughly 220,000 clones, more than 65% seen once. The receptor was derived from a woman in her twenties or thirties in good health and CMV-seronegative. The rearrangement uses TRBV12-5 and TRBJ1-1; D is undetermined. Sequencing used PBMCs. CDR3 in DNA: TGTGCTAGTGGTTTGGTCTTCGGGGCTTTCTTT. Protein sequence: CASGLVFGAFF.